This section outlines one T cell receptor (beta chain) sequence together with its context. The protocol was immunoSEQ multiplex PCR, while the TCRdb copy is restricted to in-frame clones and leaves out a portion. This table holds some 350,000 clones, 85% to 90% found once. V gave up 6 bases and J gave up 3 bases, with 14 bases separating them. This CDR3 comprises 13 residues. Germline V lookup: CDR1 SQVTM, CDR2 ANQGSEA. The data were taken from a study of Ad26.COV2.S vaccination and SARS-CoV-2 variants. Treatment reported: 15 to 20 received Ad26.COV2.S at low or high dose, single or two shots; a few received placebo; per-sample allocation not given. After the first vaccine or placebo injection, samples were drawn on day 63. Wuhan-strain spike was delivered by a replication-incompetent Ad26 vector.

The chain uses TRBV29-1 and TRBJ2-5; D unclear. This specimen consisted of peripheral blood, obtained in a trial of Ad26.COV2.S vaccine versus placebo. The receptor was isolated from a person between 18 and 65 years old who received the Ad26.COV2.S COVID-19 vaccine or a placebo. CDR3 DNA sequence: TGCAGCGTCCGTGGGGTATTAAAAGAGACCCAGTACTTC. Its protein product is CSVRGVLKETQYF.